A selection of T cell receptor beta chains follows, all from one sample in a study of shared clonotypes between healthy human individuals. This table comes from immunoSEQ multiplex PCR, and its TCRdb copy is limited to in-frame clones, with some not included. The sample contains about 600,000 clones, around 95% of which appear only once. Specimen: naive CD8+ T cells sorted from blood. The receptors come from a woman aged 30 to 39 in good health. The CDR3 runs from the conserved cysteine through the conserved F or W.

CDR3aa: CASSLPLANTYEQYF
v_gene: TRBV5-5
j_gene: TRBJ2-7

CDR3aa: CASSSHLWTSGKWNEQFF
v_gene: TRBV7-9
j_gene: TRBJ2-1

CDR3aa: CASSESPPDLEQFF
v_gene: TRBV25-1
j_gene: TRBJ2-1

CDR3aa: CASSQVIPDNEQFF
v_gene: TRBV4-2
j_gene: TRBJ2-1

CDR3aa: CASSGSGTGSYEQYF
v_gene: TRBV13
j_gene: TRBJ2-7

CDR3aa: CASSPSGPGLAGVEETQYF
v_gene: TRBV7-9
j_gene: TRBJ2-5

CDR3aa: CASSWDSDSYNEQFF
v_gene: TRBV5-1
j_gene: TRBJ2-1

CDR3aa: CASSLESRGTNEQYF
v_gene: TRBV11-3
j_gene: TRBJ2-7

CDR3aa: CASSLDSRGPYEQYF
v_gene: TRBV5-1
j_gene: TRBJ2-7

CDR3aa: CASSLAAGYEQFF
v_gene: TRBV7-8
j_gene: TRBJ2-1